Below, one T cell receptor beta chain is given with its context. The antigen is unknown. The sample comes from a study of T cells in Graves' hyperthyroidism and ophthalmopathy. Study results and limitations: Blood samples included most of the expanded thyroid clonotypes exceeding 0.001. Through a model of 13 V-J features, ophthalmopathy was separated from stable hyperthyroidism.

The V gene end was trimmed by 5 bases and the J gene end by 10 bases; junction bases not matched to a gene: 8. The CDR3 extends over 14 amino acids. PBMCs came from about 10 ml fresh peripheral blood. TCR beta CDR3 sequences were amplified from RNA transcripts. In the first-round RT-PCR of the TCR CDR3, the HTBI primer set was used. TCRdb re-derived calls from the multiplex PCR reads in MiXCR, one entry per CDR3 protein. The sample carries some 550,000 distinct CDR3 sequences, about a sixth recorded once. This TCR derives from a woman aged 40-49 years with Graves' ophthalmopathy. The chain couples TRBV12-3 or TRBV12-4 to TRBJ1-6; TRBD1 aligns across 7 bases. The sample comprised blood. The CDR3 nucleotides are TGTGCCAGCAGTCCCCGACAGGGACGATCACCCCTCCACTTT. This codes for CASSPRQGRSPLHF.